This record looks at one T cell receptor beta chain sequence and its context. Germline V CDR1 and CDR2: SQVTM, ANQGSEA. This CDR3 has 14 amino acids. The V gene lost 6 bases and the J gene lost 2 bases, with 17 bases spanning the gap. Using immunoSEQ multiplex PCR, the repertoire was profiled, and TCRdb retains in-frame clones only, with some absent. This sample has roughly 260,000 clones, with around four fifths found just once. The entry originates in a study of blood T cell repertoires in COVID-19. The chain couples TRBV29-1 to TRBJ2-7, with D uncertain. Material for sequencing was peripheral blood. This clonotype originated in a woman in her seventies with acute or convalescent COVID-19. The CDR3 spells CSVVLMTATYEQYF. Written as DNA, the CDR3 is TGCAGCGTCGTACTGATGACTGCAACCTACGAGCAGTACTTC.